These T cell receptor beta chains were read from a single sample in a study of shared clonotypes between healthy human individuals. The data were produced by immunoSEQ multiplex PCR, yet TCRdb's version contains in-frame clones alone and is incomplete. The sample records some 2,500,000 clones, approximately 93% being singletons. The sequencing input was naive CD4+ T cells from PBMCs. These receptors all come from a man aged 18 to 30 in good health. Some clones in this sample may be carry-over from other donors' samples. Each CDR3 is given with its conserved first and last residue. The D gene is left open where the match is weak. Part of the rows lack a size; the others show once, few, many or a class for expanded clones.

V gene	J gene	D gene	clone size	CDR3 DNA	CDR3 protein
TRBV5-5	TRBJ1-1	TRBD1	NA	TGTGCCAGCAGTCATGTTGGGGGCTACAGGGGCCTGAACACTGAAGCTTTCTTT	CASSHVGGYRGLNTEAFF
TRBV29-1	TRBJ2-3	NA	NA	TGCAGCGTTGAAGGGTTGGAGGGACCAGATACGCAGTATTTT	CSVEGLEGPDTQYF
TRBV7-3	TRBJ1-2	NA	NA	TGTGCCAGCCCTACCGGGGGGGGGTCCCCGGGTGGCTACACCTTC	CASPTGGGSPGGYTF
TRBV5-1	TRBJ2-1	TRBD2	NA	TGCGCCAGCAGCTGGGCTAGCGGGAGCCACAATGAGCAGTTCTTC	CASSWASGSHNEQFF
TRBV18	TRBJ2-1	TRBD2	NA	TGTGCCAGCTCACCACCAGGCGGGAGGGGTTACAATGAGCAGTTCTTC	CASSPPGGRGYNEQFF
TRBV6-1	TRBJ2-7	NA	once	TGTGCCAGCAGTGAAGTTCCGTCCGACCCCCAGTACTTC	CASSEVPSDPQYF
TRBV6-6	TRBJ2-7	TRBD1	NA	TGTGCCAGCCGGACAGGGGGGTCCTACGAGCAGTACTTC	CASRTGGSYEQYF
TRBV6-1	TRBJ1-1	NA	NA	TGTGCCAGCACTTCACCCGGAGGGGGCACTGAAGCTTTCTTT	CASTSPGGGTEAFF
TRBV7-9	TRBJ1-2	NA	once	TGTGCCAGCAGACACGACAGACTTCCCCCTAACTATGGCTACACCTTC	CASRHDRLPPNYGYTF
TRBV5-6	TRBJ2-5	TRBD1	NA	TGTGCCAGCAGCTGGAGGACAGGGGGCCAAGAGACCCAGTACTTC	CASSWRTGGQETQYF
TRBV11-2	TRBJ1-2	TRBD1	NA	TGTGCCAGCAGCTACAACAGGGACAGCTATGGCTACACCTTC	CASSYNRDSYGYTF
TRBV10-1	TRBJ1-5	NA	NA	TGCGCCAGCAGTGAAGGGAGCCAGCCCCAGCATTTT	CASSEGSQPQHF
TRBV14	TRBJ2-2	NA	NA	TGTGCCAGCAGCCCTAACCGATACACCGGGGAGCTGTTTTTT	CASSPNRYTGELFF
TRBV5-1	TRBJ2-3	NA	NA	TGCGCCAGCAGCTCTAGCCTATGGTTTGGGGATACGCAGTATTTT	CASSSSLWFGDTQYF
TRBV30	TRBJ2-7	NA	once	TGTGCCTGGAGTGCTAGTTACGAGCAGTACTTC	CAWSASYEQYF
TRBV5-1	TRBJ2-3	TRBD2	NA	TGCGCCAGCAGCTTGGAGTCTAGCGGGAGTACAGATACGCAGTATTTT	CASSLESSGSTDTQYF
TRBV19	TRBJ2-7	TRBD2	NA	TGTGCCAGTAGCGACGGGACTAGCCGTATCGAGCAGTACTTC	CASSDGTSRIEQYF
TRBV28	TRBJ1-2	NA	NA	TGTGCCAGCACCAGACAGGCTCGGTCCTATGGCTACACCTTC	CASTRQARSYGYTF
TRBV11-1	TRBJ1-4	TRBD1	NA	TGTGCCAGCAGCCCGAACCTACAGGGGGCGACTAATGAAAAACTGTTTTTT	CASSPNLQGATNEKLFF
TRBV7-3	TRBJ2-1	NA	NA	TGTGCCAGCAGCCGCACGAACAATGAGCAGTTCTTC	CASSRTNNEQFF
TRBV19	TRBJ2-5	NA	NA	TGTGCCAGTAGCCGGCAGCGGATGAGAGAGACCCAGTACTTC	CASSRQRMRETQYF
TRBV2	TRBJ2-2	NA	NA	TGTGCCAGCAACACACCCAGGGTAGGGAACACCGGGGAGCTGTTTTTT	CASNTPRVGNTGELFF
TRBV29-1	TRBJ2-5	TRBD2	NA	TGCAGCGCAAAACGCTGGGACTACCCTATAGAGACCCAGTACTTC	CSAKRWDYPIETQYF
TRBV5-1	TRBJ2-6	TRBD1	NA	TGCGCCAGCAGCTTTACCGGACAGGGGGCGAGTGGGGCCAACGTCCTGACTTTC	CASSFTGQGASGANVLTF
TRBV28	TRBJ1-2	NA	NA	TGTGCCAGCAGTTTAAGGGTAGTCTATGGCTACACCTTC	CASSLRVVYGYTF
TRBV10-2	TRBJ2-5	NA	NA	TGCGCCAGCAGTGAGGACGGGAGAGGGGCCCAGTACTTC	CASSEDGRGAQYF
TRBV9	TRBJ2-7	TRBD2	NA	TGTGCCAGCAGTCGTACCGGGACTAGCGTGCACGAGCAGTACTTC	CASSRTGTSVHEQYF
TRBV5-1	TRBJ2-3	NA	NA	TGCGCCAGCAGCTTTTCCCCCAGCACAGATACGCAGTATTTT	CASSFSPSTDTQYF
TRBV28	TRBJ1-2	NA	NA	TGTGCCAGCAGCCAGCGAGCTAACTATGGCTACACCTTC	CASSQRANYGYTF
TRBV2	TRBJ2-2	NA	NA	TGTGCCAGCAGTAGGCGGGGGAACACCGGGGAGCTGTTTTTT	CASSRRGNTGELFF
TRBV5-1	TRBJ2-1	TRBD2	NA	TGCGCCAGCAGCTTGGTTGGTAGCGGGAGCGGGGAGGATGAGCAGTTCTTC	CASSLVGSGSGEDEQFF
TRBV9	TRBJ2-5	NA	NA	TGTGCCAGCAGCGTAGCGTCGTGGCCGTGGCAAGAGACCCAGTACTTC	CASSVASWPWQETQYF
TRBV9	TRBJ1-1	NA	NA	TGTGCCAGCACCAGGACAACCGGTGACACTGAAGCTTTCTTT	CASTRTTGDTEAFF
TRBV4-1	TRBJ2-3	NA	NA	TGCGCCAGCAGCTATCCTGGACGGGCCAAATACACAGATACGCAGTATTTT	CASSYPGRAKYTDTQYF
TRBV11-2	TRBJ2-5	NA	once	TGTGCCAGCAGCTTAGGGGTAGGCCAAGAGACCCAGTACTTC	CASSLGVGQETQYF
TRBV2	TRBJ2-7	TRBD2	NA	TGTGCCAGCAGGAACGGACTAGCGGGACCTTACGAGCAGTACTTC	CASRNGLAGPYEQYF
TRBV5-5	TRBJ2-7	NA	NA	TGTGCCAGCAGCTGGGCAGGTTCCCTAAATTACGAGCAGTACTTC	CASSWAGSLNYEQYF
TRBV5-1	TRBJ2-3	TRBD2	NA	TGCGCCAGCAGTTACAGCGGGAGTGGAACAGATACGCAGTATTTT	CASSYSGSGTDTQYF
TRBV9	TRBJ2-1	TRBD2	once	TGTGCCAGCAGCGGTAGCGGGAACGGTGAGCAGTTCTTC	CASSGSGNGEQFF
TRBV28	TRBJ2-7	NA	NA	TGTGCCAGCAGTTTATGGTACGAGCAGTACTTC	CASSLWYEQYF
TRBV28	TRBJ1-2	TRBD1	NA	TGTGCCAGCGGGACAGGGGCACCTCCTAACTATGGCTACACCTTC	CASGTGAPPNYGYTF
TRBV4-3	TRBJ2-3	TRBD1	NA	TGCGCCAGCAGCCGGACAGGCCCCACAGATACGCAGTATTTT	CASSRTGPTDTQYF
TRBV5-4	TRBJ2-5	NA	NA	TGTGCCAGCAGCGGAATGGTACAGGGCGACCAAGAGACCCAGTACTTC	CASSGMVQGDQETQYF
TRBV2	TRBJ2-7	TRBD1	NA	TGTGCCAGCAGTGATCAGGGGGTCACCTACGAGCAGTACTTC	CASSDQGVTYEQYF
TRBV28	TRBJ2-1	TRBD1	NA	TGTGCCAGCAGAACGGGACAGACCAACTACAATGAGCAGTTCTTC	CASRTGQTNYNEQFF
TRBV28	TRBJ1-1	TRBD1	NA	TGTGCCAGCAGGGACTTACCGGGACAGATGAACACTGAAGCTTTCTTT	CASRDLPGQMNTEAFF
TRBV9	TRBJ1-1	NA	few	TGTGCCGGATCCTCCGGGTTGGTCACTGAAGCTTTCTTT	CAGSSGLVTEAFF
TRBV10-1	TRBJ2-7	NA	NA	TGCGCCAGCAGTGAGGGATCCTGGGGCTACGAGCAGTACTTC	CASSEGSWGYEQYF